This T cell receptor beta chain was documented in a study of PD-1 blockade in classical Hodgkin lymphoma. Germline V gene lookup returns CDR1 LNHDA and CDR2 SQIVND (reference sequence). This CDR3 is 14 amino acids long. General observations from the study: Undefined causes, possibly disease activity or prior therapy, underlie the repertoire differences. Complete responders possessed baseline diversity comparable to newly diagnosed patients. The CD4+ diversity rise by C4D1 was clearest in complete responders.

There was relapse after autologous stem cell transplantation in every patient, and there was variation in brentuximab vedotin exposure. In this sample, this clone turned up once. Its matching antigen is unknown. Generated by immunoSEQ multiplex PCR, the TCRdb table keeps only in-frame clones and is missing some. Here the sample spans roughly 140,000 clones, 78% being singletons. The chain combines TRBV19 with TRBJ2-5; a possible D gene is TRBD1 (6 bases). The J call is doubtful: the DNA matches TRBJ2-7 better. Sequencing was performed on peripheral blood mononuclear cells (PBMCs), taken before the second cycle of nivolumab. This receptor was identified in a human donor with classical Hodgkin lymphoma. CDR3 nucleotide sequence: TGTGCCAGTAGTTTCTCGACAGGTACCTACGAGCAGTACTTC. Its protein is CASSFSTGTYEQYF.